The 12 T cell receptor beta chains listed next were all sequenced from one sample in a study of blood T cells in healthy people across ages. A second PCR of 7 to 11 cycles used a sample-barcoded 5' primer and a J-beta primer mix. TCRdb re-derived calls from the 5' RACE reads in MiXCR, one entry per CDR3 protein. Of around 940,000 distinct CDR3 sequences detected, just over 50% appear once; the ten largest clones hold about a fifth. Sequencing used blood. Receptors were obtained from a woman aged 55 to 70 in good health.

In the case of this clonotype: A junction end diverges from the germline sequence, so it may reflect a read error. V and J are TRBV13 and TRBJ2-2; D tentatively reads TRBD1 or TRBD2 (5 bases each). CDR1 is PRHDT and CDR2 is FYEKMQ in the germline V gene (reference sequence). This CDR3 is 17 amino acids long. The CDR3 reads CAGSLYSGPLLTGELFF. Here the CDR3 DNA reads TGTGCCGGCAGCCTGTACTCGGGACCGCTACTCACCGGGGAGCTGTTTTTT.

The rearrangement links TRBV27 to TRBJ1-5, with TRBD1 as a possible D gene (5 bases). Germline V gene lookup returns CDR1 MNHEY and CDR2 SMNVEV (reference sequence). The CDR3 loop spans 14 amino acids. Trimming removed 9 bases at V and 5 bases at J, with 17 bases between. DNA for the CDR3: TGTGCCAGTACCGTATTTCAGGGACATCAGCCCCAGCATTTT. Translation: CASTVFQGHQPQHF.

The chain couples TRBV27 to TRBJ1-6; D not certain. Germline CDR1 is MNHEY and CDR2 is SMNVEV (reference sequence). V was shortened by 6 bases and J by 9 bases, with 15 bases between the two germline ends. The CDR3 length is 14 residues. The CDR3 DNA follows: TGTGCCAGCAGGGAAAGTGCACGAATTTCACCCCTCCACTTT. Its protein product is CASRESARISPLHF.

The chain combines TRBV6-6 with TRBJ2-4, with D perhaps matching TRBD2 (5 bases). Trimming cost V 5 bases and J 7 bases, with 12 bases left between them. The CDR3 consists of 13 residues. Germline V gene sequence: CDR1 MNHNY, CDR2 SVGAGI (reference sequence). CDR3 bases: TGTGCCAGCAGTGGCTTTTCGGGGAACATTCAGTACTTC. This sequence encodes CASSGFSGNIQYF.

This clonotype was counted a single time. The gene calls are TRBV12-3 or TRBV12-4 and TRBJ2-5; a weak D match, TRBD2 (5 bases). The CDR3 runs 12 residues. Trimming removed 6 bases from V and 11 bases from J, with 16 bases in between. CDR3 bases: TGTGCCAGCAGCCCGGCTAGCAATGAGCAGTACTTC. This sequence encodes CASSPASNEQYF.

This clonotype was seen a single time. The CDR3 sequence: CASSPTGTARGDTQYF. Here the CDR3 DNA reads TGTGCCAGCAGCCCGACCGGGACGGCACGGGGAGATACGCAGTATTTT. The chain has TRBV3-1 and TRBJ2-3; D could derive from TRBD1 or TRBD2 (5 bases each). The V end lost 4 bases, the J end lost 5 bases, and 19 bases lay between the germline ends. The CDR3 covers 16 residues. Germline-derived CDR1 and CDR2 are LGHDT and YNNKEL (reference sequence).

This chain joins TRBV20-1 and TRBJ2-7; 14 nucleotides align to TRBD2. Germline trimming cut 3 bases from V and 2 bases from J; bases unmatched to any gene: 3. Germline lookup yields CDR1 DFQATT and CDR2 SNEGSKA (reference sequence). The CDR3 has 15 residues. The CDR3 spells CSASPTSGRAYEQYF. As DNA, the CDR3 is TGCAGTGCTAGCCCGACTAGCGGGAGGGCCTACGAGCAGTACTTC.

This clonotype was seen only a few times. The V gene is TRBV20-1, the J gene TRBJ2-4, with TRBD2 identical over 7 bases. The DNA end is more similar to TRBJ2-7, so the J call may be wrong. CDR3 length: 13 residues. From germline, CDR1 is DFQATT and CDR2 SNEGSKA (reference sequence). DNA of the CDR3: TGCAGTGCTAGACAGGGACTACCCTACGAGCAGTACTTC. This encodes CSARQGLPYEQYF.

This clonotype was counted a few times. This chain links TRBV4-3 with TRBJ2-3; D not certain. With 0 bases removed from V and 2 bases from J, the gap between germline ends came to 9 bases. Germline V lookup: CDR1 LGHNA, CDR2 YSLEER. This CDR3 spans 15 amino acids. The CDR3 DNA is TGCGCCAGCAGCCAAGAGCCACTATCCACAGATACGCAGTATTTT. Protein product: CASSQEPLSTDTQYF.

This clonotype showed up just a few times. The chain joins TRBV20-1 to TRBJ1-5, with D unresolved. The V and J ends lost 4 bases and 3 bases respectively, with 10 bases between them. The CDR3 has 13 amino acids. CDR1 and CDR2 (germline): DFQATT, SNEGSKA (reference sequence). For the CDR3, the DNA is TGCAGTGCTATATCGTGGGACAATCAGCCCCAGCATTTT. Translated, it gives CSAISWDNQPQHF.

This clonotype was found a few times. The genes are TRBV2 and TRBJ2-7; 13 bases fit TRBD2. The CDR3 runs 15 residues. In germline, CDR1 is SNHLY, CDR2 FYNNEI. Trimming took 7 bases from V and 3 from J; bases not matched to a gene: 6. The CDR3 loop is CASKTTSGGDYEQYF. The CDR3 DNA is TGTGCCAGCAAGACTACTAGCGGGGGGGACTACGAGCAGTACTTC.

This clonotype was seen only a few times. The rearrangement joins TRBV7-2 to TRBJ2-7, with D tentatively TRBD2 (6 bases). CDR1 and CDR2 from the germline V gene are SGHTA and FQGNSA. The CDR3 covers 14 residues. V was trimmed by 4 bases and J by 2 bases, leaving 12 bases between them. Here the CDR3 reads CASSSWRTTYEQYF. CDR3 coding DNA: TGTGCCAGCAGCTCCTGGCGGACTACCTACGAGCAGTACTTC. The full variable domain, with the rest looked up from reference TRBV7-2 and TRBJ2-7, is GAGVSQSPSNKVTEKGKDVELRCDPISGHTALYWYRQSLGQGLEFLIYFQGNSAPDKSGLPSDRFSAERTGGSVSTLTIQRTQQEDSAVYLCASSSWRTTYEQYFGPGTRLTVT.